This passage covers 16 T cell receptor beta chains from one sample sequenced in a study of blood T cell repertoires in COVID-19. Generated by immunoSEQ multiplex PCR, the TCRdb table keeps only in-frame clones and is missing some. The sample yields roughly 240,000 clones, around 88% seen once. What was sequenced was peripheral blood. These TCRs come from a woman older than 75 with COVID-19, enrolled during active disease.

J is TRBJ1-4 and V is TRBV11-2, with 10 bases matching TRBD1. With V trimmed by 0 bases and J by 8 bases, 3 bases remained unmatched. This CDR3 comprises 15 residues. From germline, CDR1 is SGHAT and CDR2 FQNNGV. The CDR3 DNA follows: TGTGCCAGCAGCTTAGATATGGGACAGGGGGAAAAACTGTTTTTT. Residues: CASSLDMGQGEKLFF.

The chain recombines TRBV19 with TRBJ1-1; D perhaps matches TRBD1 (6 bases). The CDR3 runs to 15 residues. CDR1 and CDR2 (germline): LNHDA, SQIVND (reference sequence). Deletions cut 5 bases from V and 1 base from J, with 14 bases between. The CDR3 spells CASSPETGWNTEAFF. In DNA form, the CDR3 reads TGTGCCAGTAGTCCAGAGACAGGTTGGAACACTGAAGCTTTCTTT.

This rearrangement joins TRBV2 to TRBJ2-5; 7 bases are a match to TRBD2. Germline values: CDR1 SNHLY, CDR2 FYNNEI. The CDR3 spans 16 residues. V shed 3 bases, J shed 1 base, and the junction held 8 bases outside the gene matches. CDR3 in amino acids: CASSEAKAGIQETQYF. CDR3 nucleotide sequence: TGTGCCAGCAGTGAGGCCAAAGCGGGGATCCAAGAGACCCAGTACTTC.

The rearrangement joins TRBV7-3 to TRBJ2-1; maybe TRBD1 (6 bases). Germline values: CDR1 SGHTA, CDR2 FQGTGA. V gave up 4 bases and J gave up 0 bases, with 10 bases separating them. The CDR3 contains 15 residues. The CDR3: CASSWQGPSYNEQFF. DNA for the CDR3: TGTGCCAGCAGCTGGCAGGGGCCCTCCTACAATGAGCAGTTCTTC.

This chain connects TRBV28 to TRBJ1-4; 9 nucleotides agree with TRBD1. There are 14 residues in the CDR3. Trimming at V came to 6 bases and at J to 4 bases, leaving 3 bases not matched to a gene. Germline CDR1 and CDR2: MDHEN and SYDVKM. The CDR3 loop is CASSGTGHNEKLFF. For the CDR3, the DNA is TGTGCCAGCAGCGGGACAGGGCATAATGAAAAACTGTTTTTT.

The rearrangement joins TRBV19 to TRBJ1-1; D is unresolved. In germline, CDR1 is LNHDA, CDR2 SQIVND (reference sequence). Trimming pared 1 base from V and 3 bases from J, leaving 9 bases between. There are 14 residues in the CDR3. CDR3 sequence reads: CASSIGVSYTEAFF. The CDR3 DNA reads as TGTGCCAGTAGTATAGGAGTTTCCTACACTGAAGCTTTCTTT.

The rearrangement uses TRBV7-8 and TRBJ1-1; a possible D gene is TRBD1 (6 bases). This CDR3 is built from 16 residues. The germline V and J ends were trimmed by 4 bases and 1 base, with 16 bases remaining between them. Germline values: CDR1 SGHVS, CDR2 FQNEAQ. The CDR3 DNA follows: TGTGCCAGCAGCTCCCCCCTCAGGGGAAAGAACACTGAAGCTTTCTTT. Translated: CASSSPLRGKNTEAFF.

This chain connects TRBV28 to TRBJ1-2, with D uncertain. There are 10 residues in the CDR3. Trimming shortened V by 10 bases and J by 8 bases, and 11 bases separated the two germline ends. Germline V gene lookup returns CDR1 MDHEN and CDR2 SYDVKM. The CDR3 spells CATAQRGYTF. CDR3 bases: TGTGCCACCGCCCAGCGGGGCTACACCTTC.

In this sample, this clone turned up once. J is TRBJ2-7 and V is TRBV28; no clear D. V lost 6 bases, J lost 7 bases, and 13 bases lay in between. Looked up from germline, CDR1 is MDHEN and CDR2 is SYDVKM. The CDR3 spans 12 residues. As DNA, the CDR3 is TGTGCCAGCAGCCCCCGGTTGAGGGAGCAGTACTTC. This translates into CASSPRLREQYF.

In nucleotides, the CDR3 is TGTGCCACCAGCAGAGATCGTGGCAGGGGGCTACGAGGGGACACTGAAGCTTTCTTT. Residues: CATSRDRGRGLRGDTEAFF. V gene TRBV15 combines with J gene TRBJ1-1, with TRBD1 matching over 8 bases. This CDR3 is built from 19 residues. V lost 0 bases and J lost 3; bases outside the gene matches: 15. The V gene's germline CDR1 is LNHNV and CDR2 YYDKDF (reference sequence).

This chain connects TRBV7-3 to TRBJ1-1; TRBD1 aligns across 7 bases. CDR1 is SGHTA and CDR2 is FQGTGA in the germline V gene. CDR3 size: 14 residues. V dropped 5 bases and J dropped 0; count of bases not matched to a gene: 3. CDR3 loop: CASSAQGVNTEAFF. Here the CDR3 DNA reads TGTGCCAGCAGCGCTCAGGGGGTGAACACTGAAGCTTTCTTT.

There are a few counts of this clone. The chain employs TRBV10-3 and TRBJ2-2; D uncertain. The CDR3 is 16 residues long. V lost 1 base, J lost 1 base, and 10 bases lay in between. Germline values: CDR1 ENHRY, CDR2 SYGVKD. This CDR3 is CAISEYVTQNTGELFF. CDR3 nucleotide sequence: TGTGCCATCAGTGAGTATGTGACTCAGAACACCGGGGAGCTGTTTTTT.

The chain recombines TRBV30 with TRBJ1-1; 8 bases align to TRBD1. The V gene end was trimmed by 5 bases and the J gene end by 0 bases; junction bases not matched to a gene: 11. The CDR3 is made up of 16 amino acids. Germline values: CDR1 GTSNPN, CDR2 SVGIG (reference sequence). The CDR3 bases are TGTGCCTGGGAACGGTTGGACAGGGCTATGAACACTGAAGCTTTCTTT. Its protein is CAWERLDRAMNTEAFF.

In DNA, the CDR3 is TGTGCCAGCAGCTTAAGCGACAGTTCTAATTCACCCCTCCACTTT. It specifies CASSLSDSSNSPLHF. The rearrangement joins TRBV11-2 to TRBJ1-6, with a possible D match to TRBD1 (5 bases). Germline assignment: CDR1 SGHAT and CDR2 FQNNGV. Deletions cut 2 bases from V and 6 bases from J, with 11 bases between. CDR3 length: 15 amino acids.

The chain links TRBV24-1 to TRBJ2-2, with D perhaps matching TRBD2 (5 bases). V gave up 4 bases and J gave up 0 bases, with 11 bases separating them. The CDR3 loop spans 16 amino acids. Germline V gives CDR1 KGHDR, CDR2 SFDVKD. The CDR3 is CATSDWTATNTGELFF. The CDR3 DNA sequence: TGTGCCACCAGTGACTGGACTGCTACGAACACCGGGGAGCTGTTTTTT.

The V call is TRBV10-2, the J call TRBJ2-7; D may be TRBD1 (6 bases). The V and J ends lost 5 bases and 6 bases respectively, with 8 bases between them. Germline V lookup: CDR1 WSHSY, CDR2 SAAADI. This CDR3 comprises 11 residues. The CDR3 reads CASSTGTEQYF. CDR3 coding DNA: TGCGCCAGCAGTACAGGGACCGAGCAGTACTTC.